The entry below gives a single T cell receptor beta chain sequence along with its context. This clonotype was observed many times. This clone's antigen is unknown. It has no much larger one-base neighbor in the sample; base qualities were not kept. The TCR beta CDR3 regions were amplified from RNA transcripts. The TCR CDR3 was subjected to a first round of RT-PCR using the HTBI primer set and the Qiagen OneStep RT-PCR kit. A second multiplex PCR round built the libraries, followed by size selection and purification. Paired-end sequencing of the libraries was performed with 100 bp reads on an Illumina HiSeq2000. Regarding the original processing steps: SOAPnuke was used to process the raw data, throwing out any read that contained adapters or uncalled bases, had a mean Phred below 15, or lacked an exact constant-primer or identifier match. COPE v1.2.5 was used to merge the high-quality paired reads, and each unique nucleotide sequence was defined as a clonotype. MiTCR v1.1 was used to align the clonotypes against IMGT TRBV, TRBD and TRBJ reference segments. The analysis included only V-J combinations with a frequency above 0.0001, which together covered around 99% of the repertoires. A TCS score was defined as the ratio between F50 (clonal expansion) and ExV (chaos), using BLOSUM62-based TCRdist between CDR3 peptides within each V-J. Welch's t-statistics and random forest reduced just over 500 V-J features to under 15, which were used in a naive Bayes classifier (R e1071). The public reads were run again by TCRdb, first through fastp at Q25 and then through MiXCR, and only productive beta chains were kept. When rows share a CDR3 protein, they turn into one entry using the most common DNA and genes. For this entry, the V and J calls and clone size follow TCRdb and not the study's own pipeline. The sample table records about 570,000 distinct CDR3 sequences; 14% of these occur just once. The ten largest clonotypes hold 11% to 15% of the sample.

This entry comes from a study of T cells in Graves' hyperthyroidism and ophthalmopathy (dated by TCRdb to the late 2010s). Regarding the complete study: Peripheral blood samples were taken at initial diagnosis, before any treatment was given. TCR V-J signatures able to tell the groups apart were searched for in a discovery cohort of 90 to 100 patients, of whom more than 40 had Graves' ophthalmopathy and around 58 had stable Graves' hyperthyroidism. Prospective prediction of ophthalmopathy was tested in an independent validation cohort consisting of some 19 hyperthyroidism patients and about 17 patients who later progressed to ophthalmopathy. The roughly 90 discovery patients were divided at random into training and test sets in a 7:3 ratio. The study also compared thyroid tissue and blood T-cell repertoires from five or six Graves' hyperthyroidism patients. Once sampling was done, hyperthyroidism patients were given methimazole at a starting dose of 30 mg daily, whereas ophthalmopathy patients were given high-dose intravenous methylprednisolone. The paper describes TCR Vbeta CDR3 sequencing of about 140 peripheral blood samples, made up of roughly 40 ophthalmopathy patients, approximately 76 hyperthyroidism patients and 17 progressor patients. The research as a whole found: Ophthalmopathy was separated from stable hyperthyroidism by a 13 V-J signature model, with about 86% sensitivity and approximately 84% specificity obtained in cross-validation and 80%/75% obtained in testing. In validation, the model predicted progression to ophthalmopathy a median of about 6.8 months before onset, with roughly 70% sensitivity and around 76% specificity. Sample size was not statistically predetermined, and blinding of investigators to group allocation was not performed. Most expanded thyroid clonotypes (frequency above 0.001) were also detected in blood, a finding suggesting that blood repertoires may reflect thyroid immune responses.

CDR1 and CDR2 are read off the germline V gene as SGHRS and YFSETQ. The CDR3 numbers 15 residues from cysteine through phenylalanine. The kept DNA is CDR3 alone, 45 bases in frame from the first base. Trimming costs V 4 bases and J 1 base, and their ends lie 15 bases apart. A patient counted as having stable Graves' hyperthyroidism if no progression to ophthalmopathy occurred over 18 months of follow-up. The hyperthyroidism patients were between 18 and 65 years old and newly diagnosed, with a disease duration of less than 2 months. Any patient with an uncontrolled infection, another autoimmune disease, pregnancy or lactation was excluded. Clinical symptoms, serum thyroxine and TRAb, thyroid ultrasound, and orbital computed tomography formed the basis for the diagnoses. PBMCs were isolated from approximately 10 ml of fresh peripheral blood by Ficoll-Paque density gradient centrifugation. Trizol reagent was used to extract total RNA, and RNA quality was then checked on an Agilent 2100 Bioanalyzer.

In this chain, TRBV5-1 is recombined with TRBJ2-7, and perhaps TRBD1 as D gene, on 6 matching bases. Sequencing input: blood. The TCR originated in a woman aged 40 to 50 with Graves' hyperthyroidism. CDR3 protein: CASSPGQHPSYEQYF. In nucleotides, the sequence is TGCGCCAGCAGCCCGGGACAACACCCATCCTACGAGCAGTACTTC.